The clone carrying this TCR beta chain was counted between two and nine times. The data were obtained in a study of blood T cells in healthy people across ages. After removal of 5 bases from V and 8 bases from J, the junction contained 7 bases not matched to a gene. The CDR3 covers 13 residues. Alongside a J-beta primer mix, a sample-barcoded 5' primer served in a second PCR lasting about 7 to 12 cycles. TCRdb called the 5' RACE reads again in MiXCR, with one record for every CDR3 protein. This sample carries 1.5 million to 2 million distinct CDR3 sequences, approximately 28% of them seen once, and the ten largest clones take roughly 8.2%.

This clonotype was obtained from a woman aged 30 to 39 in good health. Sequencing was done on a sample of blood. The chain couples TRBV12-3 or TRBV12-4 to TRBJ1-2, with 8 bases identical to TRBD1. CDR3 sequence (DNA): TGTGCCAGCAGTCCTCGACAGGGGCAGGGCTACACCTTC. It yields the protein CASSPRQGQGYTF.